Sequencing of this T cell receptor (beta chain) was carried out in a study of OX40 agonist ivuxolimab in advanced cancers. CDR1 is MDHEN and CDR2 is SYDVKM in the germline V gene. The CDR3 length is 14 residues. V shed 5 bases, J shed 4 bases, and the junction held 7 bases outside the gene matches. Generated by immunoSEQ multiplex PCR, the TCRdb table keeps only in-frame clones and is missing some. The table has about 48,000 clones, approximately 86% seen once. This sequence was found in an adult with an advanced solid tumor such as melanoma, head and neck, liver or kidney cancer. The sequencing here drew on CD4+ or CD8+ T cells sorted from blood, taken in a trial of the OX40 agonist ivuxolimab. The rearrangement links TRBV28 to TRBJ1-1; 7 bases are a match to TRBD1. The CDR3 coding sequence is TGTGCCAGCAGTACGACAGGGAGGGGCACTGAAGCTTTCTTT. This translates into CASSTTGRGTEAFF.